The rows below give T cell receptor beta chains drawn from one sample of a study of regulatory T cells in long-lasting Graves disease. Using its own MiXCR run on the multiplex PCR reads, TCRdb lists one record per CDR3 protein. This table has about 440,000 distinct CDR3 sequences, 14% to 15% appearing once. The same data also contributed to another study, on T cells in Graves' hyperthyroidism and ophthalmopathy.

Specimen: peripheral blood mononuclear cells (PBMCs), collected at new diagnosis, from a patient treated with antithyroid drugs. The receptors here all came from a woman between 25 and 40 years old with Graves disease. Each CDR3 is given with its conserved first and last residue. A D gene is named only where the DNA matches it firmly. Clone size is given for some rows only: seen once, a few or many times, or a class if the clone is expanded.

size: few; length: 19; V: TRBV6-2/TRBV6-3; J: TRBJ2-7; D: NA; CDR3: CASSFSSSTSPPYSYEQYF; DNA: TGTGCCAGCAGTTTTTCGTCCTCGACCTCACCACCCTACTCCTACGAGCAGTACTTC
size: few; length: 14; V: TRBV28; J: TRBJ1-2; D: TRBD1; CDR3: CASSIGQGTYGYTF; DNA: TGTGCCAGCAGTATTGGACAGGGTACCTATGGCTACACCTTC
size: NA; length: 12; V: TRBV20-1; J: TRBJ1-1; D: NA; CDR3: CSASDQNTEAFF; DNA: TGCAGTGCTAGTGACCAGAACACTGAAGCTTTCTTT
size: many; length: 17; V: TRBV11-2; J: TRBJ2-1; D: TRBD2; CDR3: CASSLALGGNSYNEQFF; DNA: TGTGCCAGCAGCTTAGCGTTGGGGGGGAACTCCTACAATGAGCAGTTCTTC
size: NA; length: 16; V: TRBV9; J: TRBJ2-2; D: TRBD1; CDR3: CASSGTGATNTGELFF; DNA: TGTGCCAGCAGCGGGACAGGGGCCACGAACACCGGGGAGCTGTTTTTT
size: NA; length: 15; V: TRBV29-1; J: TRBJ2-7; D: TRBD2; CDR3: CSVGRSGRAVHEQYF; DNA: TGCAGCGTCGGAAGAAGCGGGAGGGCCGTCCACGAGCAGTACTTC
size: NA; length: 15; V: TRBV27; J: TRBJ1-1; D: NA; CDR3: CASSLSREGRAEAFF; DNA: TGTGCCAGCAGTTTATCGAGGGAGGGGCGCGCTGAAGCTTTCTTT
size: few; length: 20; V: TRBV2; J: TRBJ2-6; D: TRBD1; CDR3: CASSEYRGTGGLAGANVLTF; DNA: TGTGCCAGCAGTGAATATCGTGGGACAGGGGGGCTCGCTGGGGCCAACGTCCTGACTTTC
size: many; length: 17; V: TRBV7-8; J: TRBJ2-1; D: TRBD2; CDR3: CASSLGIAGATYNEQFF; DNA: TGTGCCAGCAGCTTAGGGATAGCGGGAGCTACCTACAATGAGCAGTTCTTC
size: many; length: 13; V: TRBV29-1; J: TRBJ1-3; D: TRBD1; CDR3: CSVQGMSGNTIYF; DNA: TGCAGCGTACAGGGGATGTCCGGAAACACCATATATTTT
size: NA; length: 15; V: TRBV20-1; J: TRBJ2-7; D: NA; CDR3: CSARDMGGLTYEQYF; DNA: TGCAGTGCTAGAGATATGGGGGGACTCACCTACGAGCAGTACTTC
size: once; length: 16; V: TRBV7-9; J: TRBJ2-7; D: TRBD2; CDR3: CASSLWGGTTSYEQYF; DNA: TGTGCCAGCAGCTTATGGGGGGGGACCACATCCTACGAGCAGTACTTC
size: few; length: 13; V: TRBV9; J: TRBJ1-1; D: NA; CDR3: CASSEGGMTEAFF; DNA: TGTGCCAGCAGTGAAGGGGGTATGACTGAAGCTTTCTTT
size: NA; length: 14; V: TRBV6-1; J: TRBJ2-7; D: NA; CDR3: CASSTPPQGYEQYF; DNA: TGTGCCAGCAGTACCCCTCCCCAGGGCTACGAGCAGTACTTC
size: many; length: 10; V: TRBV2; J: TRBJ2-2; D: NA; CDR3: CASEGGELFF; DNA: TGTGCCAGCGAGGGAGGGGAGCTGTTTTTT
size: few; length: 13; V: TRBV20-1; J: TRBJ1-1; D: NA; CDR3: CSASSRVGTEAFF; DNA: TGCAGTGCTAGTTCCAGGGTGGGCACTGAAGCTTTCTTT
size: few; length: 13; V: TRBV20-1; J: TRBJ2-7; D: NA; CDR3: CSASMGSVNEQYF; DNA: TGCAGTGCTTCTATGGGGTCCGTTAACGAGCAGTACTTC
size: few; length: 15; V: TRBV20-1; J: TRBJ2-7; D: TRBD2; CDR3: CSAKKAGGFSYEQYF; DNA: TGCAGTGCCAAAAAAGCGGGAGGCTTCTCCTACGAGCAGTACTTC